These 3 T cell receptor beta chains came from one sample sequenced in a study of blood T cell repertoires in COVID-19. Only in-frame clones appear in the TCRdb table, and some are missing; sequencing was by immunoSEQ multiplex PCR. This sample has just under 85,000 clones; over 70% occur once, and the top ten carry about 18%. The specimen was peripheral blood. The receptors were gathered from a woman aged 55-70 years with acute or convalescent COVID-19.

The CDR3 coding sequence is TGTGCCAGCAGCGTAGGGGGCTCGGAGACCCAGTACTTC. This sequence encodes CASSVGGSETQYF. This sequence joins TRBV9 and TRBJ2-5, with D maybe TRBD1 (5 bases). From germline, CDR1 is SGDLS and CDR2 YYNGEE. The CDR3 length is 13 residues. Deletions cut 0 bases from V and 5 bases from J, with 8 bases between.

The rearrangement links TRBV6-5 to TRBJ1-2; no firm D call. Deletions cut 4 bases from V and 4 bases from J, with 10 bases between. This CDR3 has 13 residues. The germline CDR1 and CDR2 sequences are MNHEY and SVGAGI. CDR3 residues: CASSSSSGYGYTF. The CDR3 nucleotides read TGTGCCAGCAGTTCCTCCAGTGGCTATGGCTACACCTTC.

The chain couples TRBV6-2 or TRBV6-3 to TRBJ1-1; 8 bases match TRBD1. This CDR3 comprises 13 residues. Trimming removed 5 bases from V and 3 bases from J; junction bases left unmatched: 2. Germline values: CDR1 MNHEY, CDR2 SVGEGT. This CDR3 is CASSQGAYTEAFF. The CDR3 DNA reads TGTGCCAGCAGTCAGGGGGCGTACACTGAAGCTTTCTTT.